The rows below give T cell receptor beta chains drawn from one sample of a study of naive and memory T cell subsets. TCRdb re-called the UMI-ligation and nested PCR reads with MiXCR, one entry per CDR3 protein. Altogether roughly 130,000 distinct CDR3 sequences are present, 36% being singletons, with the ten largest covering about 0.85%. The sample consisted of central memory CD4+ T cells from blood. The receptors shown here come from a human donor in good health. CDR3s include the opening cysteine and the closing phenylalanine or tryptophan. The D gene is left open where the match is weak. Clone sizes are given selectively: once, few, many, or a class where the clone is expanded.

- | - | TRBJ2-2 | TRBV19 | TGTGCCAGTAGTATAGATTCAGGGACCGGGGAGCTGTTTTTT | CASSIDSGTGELFF
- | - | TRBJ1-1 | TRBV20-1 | TGCAGTGCGGGGGACGCTAACCTTGAAGCTTTCTTT | CSAGDANLEAFF
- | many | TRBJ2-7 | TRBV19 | TGTGCCAGTACCAGCGGTTCCTACGAGCAGTACTTC | CASTSGSYEQYF
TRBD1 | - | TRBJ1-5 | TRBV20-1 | TGCAGTGCTAGGCCAGGACAGGGGGCGAGGGGCAATCAGCCCCAGCATTTT | CSARPGQGARGNQPQHF
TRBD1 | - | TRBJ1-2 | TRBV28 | TGTGCCAGCGGGGACCGAGGGACAGATTACTATGGCTACACCTTC | CASGDRGTDYYGYTF
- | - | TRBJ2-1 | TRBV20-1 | TGCGGTGCTAGAGTTCAGCGCAGGGGGAGGATCGGTGAGCAGTTCTTC | CGARVQRRGRIGEQFF
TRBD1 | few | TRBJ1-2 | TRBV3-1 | TGTGCCAGCAGCCCCCTAAACGACAGGGGAGTCGCCACCTTC | CASSPLNDRGVATF
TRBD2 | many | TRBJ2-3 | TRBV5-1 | TGCGCCAGCAGCTCTGCTAGCGGGAGTTATGCTGGGGATACGCAGTATTTT | CASSSASGSYAGDTQYF
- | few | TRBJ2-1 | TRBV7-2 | TGTGCCAGCAGCTTAGAGGCGGCAGAGCAGTTCTTC | CASSLEAAEQFF
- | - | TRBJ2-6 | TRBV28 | TGTGCCAGCAGTCCCCCCCGCTCTGGGGCCAACGTCCTGACTTTC | CASSPPRSGANVLTF
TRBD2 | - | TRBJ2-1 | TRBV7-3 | TGTGCCAGCAGCTTAATAGGCCTAGCGGGAGTCAATGAGCAGTTCTTC | CASSLIGLAGVNEQFF
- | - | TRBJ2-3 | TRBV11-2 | TGTGCCAGCAGCCCCTCTTCGTACGGGGATACGCAGTATTTT | CASSPSSYGDTQYF
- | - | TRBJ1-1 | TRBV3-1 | TGTGCCAGCAGCCCCCGAACCTCTGTGTCTTTCTTT | CASSPRTSVSFF
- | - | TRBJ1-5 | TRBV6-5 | TGTGCCAGCAGTTCCCTACAGGGTACCAATCAGCCCCAGCATTTT | CASSSLQGTNQPQHF
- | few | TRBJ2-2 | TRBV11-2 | TGTGCCAGCAGCTCCACGGGAGTCAACACCGGGGAGCTGTTTTTT | CASSSTGVNTGELFF
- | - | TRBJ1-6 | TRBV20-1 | TGCAGTGCTGCCGGGCAGGGGCGAGGCAATTCACCCCTCCACTTT | CSAAGQGRGNSPLHF
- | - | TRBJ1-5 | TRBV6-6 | TGTGCCAGCAGACTACAGGGTGCGGACAATCAGCCCCAGCATTTT | CASRLQGADNQPQHF
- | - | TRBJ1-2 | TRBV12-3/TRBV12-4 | TGTGCCAGCAGTTTTTCGACGAGACGACCGTATGGCTACACCTTC | CASSFSTRRPYGYTF
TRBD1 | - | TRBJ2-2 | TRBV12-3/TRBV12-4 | TGTGCCAGCAGTTTTAGGGGACAGGGTGCCACCGGGGAGCTGTTTTTT | CASSFRGQGATGELFF
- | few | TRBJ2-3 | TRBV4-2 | TGTGCCAGCAGCCTTGGGGGGGGACAGTACACAGATACGCAGTATTTT | CASSLGGGQYTDTQYF
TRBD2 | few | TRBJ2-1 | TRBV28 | TGTGCCAGCAGCCCCCGTAGCGGGAGACGGAATGAGCAGTTCTTC | CASSPRSGRRNEQFF
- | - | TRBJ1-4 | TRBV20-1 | TGCAGTGCTAGTGGGGGTACTAATGAAAAACTGTTTTTT | CSASGGTNEKLFF
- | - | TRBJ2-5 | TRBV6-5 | TGTGCCAGCAGTTTGAAGGAGGGTACGGGGACCCAGTACTTC | CASSLKEGTGTQYF
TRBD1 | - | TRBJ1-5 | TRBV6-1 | TGTGCCAGCAGTGAAAGGACAGGGAGCAATCAGCCCCAGCATTTT | CASSERTGSNQPQHF
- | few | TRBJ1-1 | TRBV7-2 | TGTGCCAGCAGCTTAAGCGGGACACTTATTCAGAACACTGAAGCTTTCTTT | CASSLSGTLIQNTEAFF
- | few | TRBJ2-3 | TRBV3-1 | TGTGCCAGCAGCCAAGTCGGAAAAGGCCGCCTCCTCACAGATACGCAGTATTTT | CASSQVGKGRLLTDTQYF
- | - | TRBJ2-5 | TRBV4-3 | TGCGCCAGCAGCCAAGATACCAGGCCTCCACAAGAGACCCAGTACTTC | CASSQDTRPPQETQYF
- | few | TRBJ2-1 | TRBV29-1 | TGCAGCGTACGAGGGAACGGGTACAATGAGCAGTTCTTC | CSVRGNGYNEQFF
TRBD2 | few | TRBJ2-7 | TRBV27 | TGTGCCAGCAGCAAAATGGGGGGAGCTAGCGGTTACGAGCAGTACTTC | CASSKMGGASGYEQYF
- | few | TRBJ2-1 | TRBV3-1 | TGTGCCAGCAGCCAGACCATCAATGAGCAGTTCTTC | CASSQTINEQFF
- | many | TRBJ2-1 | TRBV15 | TGTGCCACCAGCAGAGTTGTGGGGACCCCTTACAATGAGCAGTTCTTC | CATSRVVGTPYNEQFF
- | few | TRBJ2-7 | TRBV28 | TGTGCCAGCAGGCATTTGGAGCAGTACTTC | CASRHLEQYF
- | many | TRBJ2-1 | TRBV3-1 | TGTGCCAGCAGCCAAGATTTGAGGGCCGGGTCCTACAATGAGCAGTTCTTC | CASSQDLRAGSYNEQFF
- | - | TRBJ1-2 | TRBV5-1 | TGCGCCAGCAGCTACGGGACACCTGAGGCAGGCTACACCTTC | CASSYGTPEAGYTF
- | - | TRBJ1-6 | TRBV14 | TGTGCCAGCAGCCTAACAGGGAGATCACCCCTCCACTTT | CASSLTGRSPLHF
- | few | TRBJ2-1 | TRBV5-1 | TGCGCCAGCAGTTCGGGTAACTCCTACAATGAGCAGTTCTTC | CASSSGNSYNEQFF